Below, 10 T cell receptor beta chains from the same sample are listed, as sequenced in a study of T-cell memory formation after mild COVID-19. TCRdb independently ran MiXCR on the 5' RACE reads; one entry per CDR3 protein. This sample has under 450,000 distinct CDR3 sequences, with roughly an eighth found just once. Sequencing was carried out using PBMCs or a T cell subset sorted from them (not recorded which). Receptor source: a young man who had mild COVID-19 (a few samples of this study predate the infection). Cell type and time point are not known.

The chain uses TRBV2 and TRBJ1-6; D remains ambiguous. Trimming shortened V by 4 bases and J by 3 bases, and 10 bases separated the two germline ends. The CDR3 loop spans 15 amino acids. Germline V gene sequence: CDR1 SNHLY, CDR2 FYNNEI. The CDR3 DNA reads as TGTGCCAGCAGTGCGTACAGCGTCTATAATTCACCCCTCCACTTT. Protein product: CASSAYSVYNSPLHF.

This clonotype has ten or more counts. J is TRBJ2-1 and V is TRBV7-2; 10 positions agree with TRBD2. Germline CDR1 is SGHTA and CDR2 is FQGNSA. V dropped 2 bases and J dropped 8; count of bases not matched to a gene: 6. The CDR3 has 15 residues. The CDR3: CASSLSSGGLYEQFF. The CDR3 DNA reads as TGTGCCAGCAGCTTAAGTAGCGGGGGGCTGTATGAGCAGTTCTTC.

In this sample, this clonotype turned up many times. The rearrangement joins TRBV4-2 to TRBJ2-1; no definite D call. This CDR3 has 16 residues. In germline, CDR1 is LGHNA, CDR2 YNFKEQ. Trimming took 0 bases from V and 0 from J, leaving 9 bases between them. The CDR3 sequence: CASSQEGSTSYNEQFF. DNA for the CDR3: TGTGCCAGCAGCCAAGAGGGATCTACCTCCTACAATGAGCAGTTCTTC.

This clonotype was seen a handful of times. The chain couples TRBV4-1 to TRBJ2-7, with 10 bases lining up with TRBD1. V lost 0 bases and J lost 1; bases outside the gene matches: 6. This CDR3 is built from 17 residues. In germline, CDR1 is MGHRA, CDR2 YSYEKL. In DNA, the CDR3 is TGCGCCAGCAGCCAAGATTCAAAGGGACAGGGGTCCTACGAGCAGTACTTC. It encodes CASSQDSKGQGSYEQYF.

The gene calls are TRBV4-1 and TRBJ1-1, with unresolved D. Germline CDR1 MGHRA, CDR2 YSYEKL. This CDR3 is built from 14 residues. The V and J ends lost 2 bases and 6 bases respectively, with 13 bases between them. Written as DNA, the CDR3 is TGCGCCAGCAGCCAACATCCGGGGATCGCTGAAGCTTTCTTT. This encodes CASSQHPGIAEAFF.

This clonotype was seen at least ten times. The rearrangement links TRBV7-9 to TRBJ2-1; D remains ambiguous. This CDR3 spans 14 amino acids. Deletions cut 0 bases from V and 2 bases from J, with 5 bases between. Per the germline V gene, CDR1 is SEHNR and CDR2 is FQNEAQ (reference sequence). The CDR3 DNA is TGTGCCAGCAGCTTAGCCGTCCCCTACAATGAGCAGTTCTTC. Its translation is CASSLAVPYNEQFF.

This clonotype was observed a few times. This chain connects TRBV4-1 to TRBJ2-7, with 8 bases identical to TRBD1. This CDR3 has 16 residues. Germline CDR1 MGHRA, CDR2 YSYEKL. Trimming at V came to 3 bases and at J to 4 bases, leaving 11 bases not matched to a gene. CDR3: CASSHLGQGPKYEQYF. As DNA, the CDR3 is TGCGCCAGCAGCCACTTAGGACAGGGACCGAAATACGAGCAGTACTTC.

This clonotype was picked up a small number of times. The rearrangement joins TRBV5-1 to TRBJ2-7; TRBD2 matches 10 bases. The CDR3 sequence is 15 residues long. Germline-derived CDR1 and CDR2 are SGHRS and YFSETQ. J was trimmed by 2 bases and V by 2 bases; bases with no gene match: 4. The CDR3 DNA reads as TGCGCCAGCAGCTTAGGGACTAGCGAGACCTACGAGCAGTACTTC. This translates into CASSLGTSETYEQYF.

This clonotype was recorded at least ten times. This rearrangement joins TRBV28 to TRBJ2-6; D is perhaps TRBD2 (6 bases). Germline V gene sequence: CDR1 MDHEN, CDR2 SYDVKM. The V end lost 6 bases, the J end lost 0 bases, and 18 bases lay between the germline ends. The CDR3 spans 18 residues. CDR3 loop: CASRLYSGLSSGANVLTF. CDR3 nucleotides: TGTGCCAGCAGGCTCTACTCGGGACTCAGCTCTGGGGCCAACGTCCTGACTTTC. Together with reference TRBV28 and TRBJ2-6, the CDR3 gives the full variable domain: DVKVTQSSRYLVKRTGEKVFLECVQDMDHENMFWYRQDPGLGLRLIYFSYDVKMKEKGDIPEGYSVSREKKERFSLILESASTNQTSMYLCASRLYSGLSSGANVLTFGAGSRLTVL.

This clonotype turned up a few times. This chain uses TRBV6-2 or TRBV6-3 with TRBJ2-5, with 7 bases aligning to TRBD2. Germline lookup yields CDR1 MNHEY and CDR2 SVGEGT. The CDR3 totals 14 residues. The V gene end was trimmed by 1 base and the J gene end by 2 bases; junction bases not matched to a gene: 1. The CDR3 sequence is CASSYWTRQETQYF. CDR3 DNA: TGTGCCAGCAGTTACTGGACTAGACAAGAGACCCAGTACTTC.